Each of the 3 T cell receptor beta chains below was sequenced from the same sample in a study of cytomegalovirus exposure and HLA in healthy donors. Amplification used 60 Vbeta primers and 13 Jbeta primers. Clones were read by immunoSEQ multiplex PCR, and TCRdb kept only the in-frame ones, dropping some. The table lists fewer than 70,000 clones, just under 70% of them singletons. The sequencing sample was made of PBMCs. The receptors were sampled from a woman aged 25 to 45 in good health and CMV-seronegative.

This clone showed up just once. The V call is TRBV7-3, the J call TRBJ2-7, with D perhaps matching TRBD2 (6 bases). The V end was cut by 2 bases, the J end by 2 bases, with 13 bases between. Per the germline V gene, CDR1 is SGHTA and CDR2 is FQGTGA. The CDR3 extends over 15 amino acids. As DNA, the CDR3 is TGTGCCAGCAGCTTAGGTTTGCGGGGACCCTACGAGCAGTACTTC. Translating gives CASSLGLRGPYEQYF. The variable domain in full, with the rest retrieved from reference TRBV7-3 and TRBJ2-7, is GAGVSQTPSNKVTEKGKYVELRCDPISGHTALYWYRQSLGQGPEFLIYFQGTGAADDSGLPNDRFFAVRPEGSVSTLKIQRTERGDSAVYLCASSLGLRGPYEQYFGPGTRLTVT.

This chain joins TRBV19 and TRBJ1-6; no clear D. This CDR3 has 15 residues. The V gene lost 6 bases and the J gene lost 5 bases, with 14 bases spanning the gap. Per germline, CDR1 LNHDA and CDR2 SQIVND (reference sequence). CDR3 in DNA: TGTGCCAGTAGGGATTACCGGGATAATAATTCACCCCTCCACTTT. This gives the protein CASRDYRDNNSPLHF.

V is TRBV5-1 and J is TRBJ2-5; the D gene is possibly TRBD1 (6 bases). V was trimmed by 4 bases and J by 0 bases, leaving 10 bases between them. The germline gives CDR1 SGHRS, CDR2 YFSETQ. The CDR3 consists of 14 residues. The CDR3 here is CASSTTGYQETQYF. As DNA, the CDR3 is TGCGCCAGCAGCACCACAGGGTACCAAGAGACCCAGTACTTC.